These 2 T cell receptor beta chains came from one sample sequenced in a study of OX40 agonist ivuxolimab in advanced cancers. Profiling relied on immunoSEQ multiplex PCR, and the TCRdb table lists in-frame clones only, not all of them. The sample has roughly 87,000 clones; roughly 93% are singletons. The specimen was CD4+ or CD8+ T cells sorted from blood, collected in a trial of the OX40 agonist ivuxolimab. These receptor sequences come from an adult with an advanced solid tumor such as melanoma, head and neck, liver or kidney cancer.

The chain has TRBV4-3 and TRBJ2-7; 10 bases match TRBD1. Germline CDR1 LGHNA, CDR2 YSLEER. V dropped 0 bases and J dropped 3; count of bases not matched to a gene: 5. The CDR3 runs to 16 residues. The CDR3 reads CASSQDPGQGLYEQYF. CDR3 DNA sequence: TGCGCCAGCAGCCAAGATCCGGGACAGGGGCTCTACGAGCAGTACTTC.

The genes are TRBV6-5 and TRBJ1-6; D not certain. Germline-derived CDR1 and CDR2 are MNHEY and SVGAGI. The V and J ends lost 2 bases and 7 bases respectively, with 6 bases between them. The length of the CDR3 is 13 residues. CDR3 DNA sequence: TGTGCCAGCAGTTACGACTGGAATTCACCCCTCCACTTT. Amino acid sequence: CASSYDWNSPLHF.